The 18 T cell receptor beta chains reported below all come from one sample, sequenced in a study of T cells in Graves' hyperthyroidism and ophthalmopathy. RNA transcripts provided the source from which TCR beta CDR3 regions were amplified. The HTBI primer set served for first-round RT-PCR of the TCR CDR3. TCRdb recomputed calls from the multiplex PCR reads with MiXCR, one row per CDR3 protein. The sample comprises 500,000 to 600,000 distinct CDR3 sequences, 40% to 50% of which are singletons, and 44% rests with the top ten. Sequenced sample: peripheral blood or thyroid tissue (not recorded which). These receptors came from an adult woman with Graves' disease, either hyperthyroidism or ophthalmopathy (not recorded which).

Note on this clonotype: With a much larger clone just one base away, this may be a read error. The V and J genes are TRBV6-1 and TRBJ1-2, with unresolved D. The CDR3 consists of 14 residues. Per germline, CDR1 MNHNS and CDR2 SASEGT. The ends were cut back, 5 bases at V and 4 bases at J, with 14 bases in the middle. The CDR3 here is CASSKQTLGYGYTF. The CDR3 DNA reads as TGTGCCAGCAGTAAACAGACTCTTGGCTATGGCTACACCTTC.

The CDR3 is CASSRGPDQPQHF. The CDR3 region has the DNA TGTGCCAGCAGCCGGGGGCCGGATCAGCCCCAGCATTTT. The chain has TRBV7-2 and TRBJ1-5; D perhaps matches TRBD1 (6 bases). This CDR3 has 13 amino acids. The germline V gene has CDR1 SGHTA and CDR2 FQGNSA. Deletions cut 5 bases from V and 5 bases from J, with 10 bases between.

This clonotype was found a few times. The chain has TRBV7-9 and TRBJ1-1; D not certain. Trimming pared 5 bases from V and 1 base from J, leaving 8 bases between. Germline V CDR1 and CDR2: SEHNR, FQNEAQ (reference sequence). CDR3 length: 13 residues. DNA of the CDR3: TGTGCCAGCAGCCAAAGACAGAACACTGAAGCTTTCTTT. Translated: CASSQRQNTEAFF.

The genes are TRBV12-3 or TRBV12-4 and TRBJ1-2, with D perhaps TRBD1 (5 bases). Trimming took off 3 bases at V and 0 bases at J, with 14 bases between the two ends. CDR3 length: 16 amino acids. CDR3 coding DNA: TGTGCCAGCAGTTTTCTTCTAAGGGGAGCTAACTATGGCTACACCTTC. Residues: CASSFLLRGANYGYTF.

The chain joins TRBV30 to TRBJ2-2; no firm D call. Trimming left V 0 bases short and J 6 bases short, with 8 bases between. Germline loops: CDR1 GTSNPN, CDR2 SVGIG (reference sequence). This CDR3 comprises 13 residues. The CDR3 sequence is CAWSVTLPGELFF. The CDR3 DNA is TGTGCCTGGAGTGTGACCTTACCCGGGGAGCTGTTTTTT.

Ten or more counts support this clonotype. As DNA, the CDR3 is TGCAGTGCTAGAGCACCGGGTGGTACTGAAGCTTTCTTT. This translates into CSARAPGGTEAFF. The chain recombines TRBV20-1 with TRBJ1-1; D not certain. Germline V gene sequence: CDR1 DFQATT, CDR2 SNEGSKA (reference sequence). V lost 1 base and J lost 5, with 11 bases in between. This CDR3 is built from 13 residues.

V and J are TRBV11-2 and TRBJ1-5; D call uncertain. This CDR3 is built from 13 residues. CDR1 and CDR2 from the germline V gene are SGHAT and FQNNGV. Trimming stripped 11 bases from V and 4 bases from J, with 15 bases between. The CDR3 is CARVVGPNQPQHF. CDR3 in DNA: TGTGCCCGTGTGGTAGGACCGAATCAGCCCCAGCATTTT.

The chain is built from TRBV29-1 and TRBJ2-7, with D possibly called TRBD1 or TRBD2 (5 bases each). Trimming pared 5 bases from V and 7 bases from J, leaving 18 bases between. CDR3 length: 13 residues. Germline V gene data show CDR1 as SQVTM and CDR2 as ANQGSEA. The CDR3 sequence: CSVRGVAVDEQYF. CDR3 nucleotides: TGCAGCGTTAGAGGGGTGGCGGTCGATGAGCAGTACTTC.

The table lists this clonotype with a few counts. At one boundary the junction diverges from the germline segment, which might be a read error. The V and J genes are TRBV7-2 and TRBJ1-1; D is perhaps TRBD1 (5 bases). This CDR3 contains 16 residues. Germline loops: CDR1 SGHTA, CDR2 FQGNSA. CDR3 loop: CASSQGAVQTNTEAFF. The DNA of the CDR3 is TGCGCCAGCAGCCAAGGGGCGGTACAAACGAACACTGAAGCTTTCTTT.

CDR3 DNA sequence: TGTGCCAGCTCACCCCGAAACCTAGCGGGGTTCGGCGAGCAGTACTTC. It encodes CASSPRNLAGFGEQYF. The chain recombines TRBV14 with TRBJ2-7, with 9 bases matching TRBD2. The V and J ends lost 8 bases and 6 bases, in that order; junction bases with no gene match: 17. Per germline, CDR1 SGHDN and CDR2 FVKESK. The CDR3 is made up of 16 amino acids.

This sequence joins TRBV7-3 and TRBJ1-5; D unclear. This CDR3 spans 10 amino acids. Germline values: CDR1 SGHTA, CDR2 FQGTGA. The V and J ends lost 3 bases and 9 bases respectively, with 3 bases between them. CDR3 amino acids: CASSFSPQHF. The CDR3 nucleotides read TGTGCCAGCAGCTTCTCGCCCCAGCATTTT.

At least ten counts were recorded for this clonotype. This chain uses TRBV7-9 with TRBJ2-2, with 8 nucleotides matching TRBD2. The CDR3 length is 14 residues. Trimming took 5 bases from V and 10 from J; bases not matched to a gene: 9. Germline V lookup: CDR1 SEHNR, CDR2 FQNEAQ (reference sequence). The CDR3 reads CASSLMSGRLELFF. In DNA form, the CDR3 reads TGTGCCAGCAGCCTCATGAGCGGGAGATTGGAGCTGTTTTTT.

CDR3 loop: CAVRGAVNQPQHF. CDR3 bases: TGTGCCGTTCGGGGGGCAGTCAATCAGCCCCAGCATTTT. The J gene is TRBJ1-5, the V gene TRBV6-6, with D perhaps matching TRBD1 (6 bases). Trimming pared 11 bases from V and 3 bases from J, leaving 14 bases between. The CDR3 covers 13 residues. Germline assignment: CDR1 MNHNY and CDR2 SVGAGI (reference sequence).

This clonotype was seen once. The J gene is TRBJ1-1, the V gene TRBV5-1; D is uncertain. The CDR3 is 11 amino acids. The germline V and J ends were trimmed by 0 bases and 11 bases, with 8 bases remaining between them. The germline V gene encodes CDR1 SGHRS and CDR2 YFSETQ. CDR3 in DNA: TGCGCCAGCAGCTTGGTCGTTGAGGCTTTCTTT. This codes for CASSLVVEAFF.

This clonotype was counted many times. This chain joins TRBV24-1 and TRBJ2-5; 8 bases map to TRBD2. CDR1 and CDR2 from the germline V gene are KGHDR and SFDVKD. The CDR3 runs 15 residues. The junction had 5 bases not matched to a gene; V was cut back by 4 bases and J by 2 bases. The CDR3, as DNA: TGTGCCACCAGTGACGGTGCGGGAGGACAAGAGACCCAGTACTTC. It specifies CATSDGAGGQETQYF.

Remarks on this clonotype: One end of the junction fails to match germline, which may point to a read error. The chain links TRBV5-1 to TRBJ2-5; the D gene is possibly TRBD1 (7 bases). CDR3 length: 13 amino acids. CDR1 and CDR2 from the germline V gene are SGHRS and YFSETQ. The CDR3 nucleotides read TGCGCCAGCAGACCTGGACCAGGGGGGACCCAGAACTTC. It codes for CASRPGPGGTQNF. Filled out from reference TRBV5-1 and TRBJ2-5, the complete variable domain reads KAGVTQTPRYLIKTRGQQVTLSCSPISGHRSVSWYQQTPGQGLQFLFEYFSETQRNKGNFPGRFSGRQFSNSRSEMNVSTLELGDSALYLCASRPGPGGTQNFGPGTRLLVL.

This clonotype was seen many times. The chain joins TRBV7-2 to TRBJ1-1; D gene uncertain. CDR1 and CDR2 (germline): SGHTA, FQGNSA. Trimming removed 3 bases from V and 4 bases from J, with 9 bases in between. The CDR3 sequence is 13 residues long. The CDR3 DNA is TGTGCCAGCAGCTTTAGCGCGGGCACTGAAGCTTTCTTT. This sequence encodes CASSFSAGTEAFF.

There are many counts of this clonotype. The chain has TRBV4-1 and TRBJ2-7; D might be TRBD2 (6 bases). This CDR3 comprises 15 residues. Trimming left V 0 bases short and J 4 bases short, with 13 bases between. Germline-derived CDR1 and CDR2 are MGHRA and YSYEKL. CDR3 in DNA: TGCGCCAGCAGCCAAGACGCGGGAATAACGTACGAGCAGTACTTC. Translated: CASSQDAGITYEQYF.